Here is one TCR beta chain with its context. These data come from a study of blood T cell repertoires in COVID-19. Looking at the study overall: Sites across the United States, Italy and Spain contributed samples from acute and convalescent COVID-19. T cells, B-cell-depleted T cells, or PBMCs supplied cDNA or gDNA.

The CDR3 is made up of 14 amino acids. V lost 4 bases, J lost 5 bases, and 12 bases lay in between. CDR1 is LNHDA, CDR2 SQIVND, per germline (reference sequence). Using immunoSEQ multiplex PCR, the repertoire was profiled, and TCRdb retains in-frame clones only, with some absent. This table holds around 45,000 clones, 87% found once. The chain uses TRBV19 and TRBJ1-5, with D possibly being TRBD1 (5 bases). Sequences were obtained from peripheral blood. This clonotype was obtained from a man in his sixties with active COVID-19. CDR3 DNA sequence: TGTGCCAGTAGTAACAGGAACCACCATCAGCCCCAGCATTTT. It encodes CASSNRNHHQPQHF.